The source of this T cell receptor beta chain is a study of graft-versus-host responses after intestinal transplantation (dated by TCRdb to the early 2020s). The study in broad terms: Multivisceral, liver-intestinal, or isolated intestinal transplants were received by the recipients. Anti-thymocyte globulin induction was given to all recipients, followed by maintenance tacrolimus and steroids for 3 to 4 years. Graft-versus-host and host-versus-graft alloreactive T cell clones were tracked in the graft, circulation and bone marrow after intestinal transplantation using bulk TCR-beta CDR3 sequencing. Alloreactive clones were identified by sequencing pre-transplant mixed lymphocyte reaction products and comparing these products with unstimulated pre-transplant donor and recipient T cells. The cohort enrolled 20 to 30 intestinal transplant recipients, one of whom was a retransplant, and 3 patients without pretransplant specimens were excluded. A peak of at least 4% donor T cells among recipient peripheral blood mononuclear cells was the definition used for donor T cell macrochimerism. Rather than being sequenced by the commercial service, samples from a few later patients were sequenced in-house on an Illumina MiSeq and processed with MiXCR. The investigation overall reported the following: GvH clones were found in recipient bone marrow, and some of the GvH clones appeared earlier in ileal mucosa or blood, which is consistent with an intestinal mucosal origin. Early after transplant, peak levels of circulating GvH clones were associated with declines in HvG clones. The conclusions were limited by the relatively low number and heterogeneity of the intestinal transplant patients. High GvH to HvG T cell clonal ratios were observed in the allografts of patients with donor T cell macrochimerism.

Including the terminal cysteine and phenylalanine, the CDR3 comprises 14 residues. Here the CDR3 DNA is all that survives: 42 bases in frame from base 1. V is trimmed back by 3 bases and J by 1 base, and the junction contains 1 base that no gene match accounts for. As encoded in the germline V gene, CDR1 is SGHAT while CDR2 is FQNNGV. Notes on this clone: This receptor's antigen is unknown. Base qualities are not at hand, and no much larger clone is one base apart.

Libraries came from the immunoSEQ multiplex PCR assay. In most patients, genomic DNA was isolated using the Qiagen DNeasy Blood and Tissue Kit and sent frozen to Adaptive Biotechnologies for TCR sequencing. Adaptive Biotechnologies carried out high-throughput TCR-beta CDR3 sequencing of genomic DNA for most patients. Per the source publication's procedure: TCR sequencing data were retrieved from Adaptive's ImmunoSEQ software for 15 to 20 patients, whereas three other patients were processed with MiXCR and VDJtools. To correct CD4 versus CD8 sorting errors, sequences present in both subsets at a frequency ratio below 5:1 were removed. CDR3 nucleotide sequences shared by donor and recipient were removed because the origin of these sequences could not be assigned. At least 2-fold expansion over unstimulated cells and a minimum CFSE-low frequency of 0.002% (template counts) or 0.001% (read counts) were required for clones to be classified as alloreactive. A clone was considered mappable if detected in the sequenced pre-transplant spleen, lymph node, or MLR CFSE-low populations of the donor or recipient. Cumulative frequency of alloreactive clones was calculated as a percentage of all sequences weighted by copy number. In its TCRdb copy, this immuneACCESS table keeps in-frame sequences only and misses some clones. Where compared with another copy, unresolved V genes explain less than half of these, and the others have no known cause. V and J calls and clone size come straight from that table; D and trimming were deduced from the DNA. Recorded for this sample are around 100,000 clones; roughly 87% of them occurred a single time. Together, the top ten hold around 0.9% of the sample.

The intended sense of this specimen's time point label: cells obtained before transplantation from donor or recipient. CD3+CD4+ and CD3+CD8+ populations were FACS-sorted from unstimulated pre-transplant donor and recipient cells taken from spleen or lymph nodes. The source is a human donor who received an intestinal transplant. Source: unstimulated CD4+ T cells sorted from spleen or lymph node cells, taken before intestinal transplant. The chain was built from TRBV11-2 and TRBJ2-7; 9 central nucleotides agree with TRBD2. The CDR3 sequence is CASSLGLASYEQYF. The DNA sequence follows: TGTGCCAGCAGCTTGGGACTAGCTTCCTACGAGCAGTACTTC.